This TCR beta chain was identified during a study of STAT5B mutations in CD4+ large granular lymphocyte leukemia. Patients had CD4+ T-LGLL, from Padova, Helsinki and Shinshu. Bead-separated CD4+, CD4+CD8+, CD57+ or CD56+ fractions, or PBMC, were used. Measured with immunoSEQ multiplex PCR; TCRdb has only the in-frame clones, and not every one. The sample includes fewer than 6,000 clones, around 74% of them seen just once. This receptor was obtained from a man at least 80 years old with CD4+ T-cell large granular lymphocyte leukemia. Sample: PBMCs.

The CDR3 DNA is TGCAGCGTTGAGCTACCCGGGGTTCACGAGCAGTACTTC. This encodes CSVELPGVHEQYF. V and J are TRBV29-1 and TRBJ2-7; tentative D call: TRBD2 (5 bases). The CDR3 has 13 residues. Germline V gene sequence: CDR1 SQVTM, CDR2 ANQGSEA. V was trimmed by 3 bases and J by 5 bases, leaving 14 bases between them.